The rows below give T cell receptor beta chains drawn from one sample of a study of monozygotic twins with inflammatory bowel disease. TCRdb re-called the 5' RACE reads; every CDR3 protein appears as one record, without DNA. With about 160,000 distinct CDR3 sequences in the sample, the ten largest clones hold under 3.5%. The sequenced material came from blood. These receptors all come from a human donor with ulcerative colitis or Crohn's disease, or a healthy co-twin of an affected twin (not recorded which). The CDR3 runs from the conserved cysteine through the conserved F or W. Fields, in order: J gene, V gene, CDR3 length, CDR3 protein.

TRBJ1-1 | TRBV20-1 | 15 | CSARDRPGGYTEAFF
TRBJ2-5 | TRBV7-2 | 15 | CASSVGGKVQETQYF
TRBJ2-1 | TRBV7-6 | 15 | CASSPSGLRGNEQFF
TRBJ2-1 | TRBV20-1 | 15 | CSAPTPKGKNNEQFF
TRBJ2-7 | TRBV20-1 | 17 | CSARPDQYGRWGYEQYF
TRBJ2-3 | TRBV20-1 | 15 | CSARQSYSSTDTQYF
TRBJ2-7 | TRBV30 | 15 | CAWSVLGGITYEQYF
TRBJ1-1 | TRBV20-1 | 12 | CSARDPLGEAFF
TRBJ1-4 | TRBV27 | 14 | CASSLLYGNEKLFF
TRBJ2-5 | TRBV20-1 | 13 | CSAQTQNQETQYF
TRBJ2-1 | TRBV19 | 19 | CASSAPGLAAPSSYNEQFF
TRBJ2-3 | TRBV20-1 | 15 | CSARIPGRSTDTQYF
TRBJ1-1 | TRBV20-1 | 14 | CSAGGGQGRTEAFF
TRBJ1-2 | TRBV19 | 14 | CASSKFGQGYGYTF
TRBJ2-2 | TRBV5-1 | 13 | CASSLRNTGELFF
TRBJ2-3 | TRBV20-1 | 14 | CSALGEGGTDTQYF
TRBJ2-1 | TRBV20-1 | 17 | CSARTGTGGKWSNEQFF
TRBJ1-3 | TRBV3-1 | 14 | CASSQQGSGNTIYF
TRBJ1-1 | TRBV5-1 | 16 | CASSLTGVGMNTEAFF
TRBJ2-7 | TRBV6-1 | 16 | CASRLLTSGLTYEQYF
TRBJ2-7 | TRBV5-1 | 15 | CASSFDTPVIYEQYF
TRBJ2-2 | TRBV19 | 15 | CASRKQGLDTGELFF
TRBJ2-3 | TRBV30 | 14 | CAWARDFYTDTQYF
TRBJ1-1 | TRBV27 | 15 | CASSLRSVGDTEAFF
TRBJ2-1 | TRBV6-5 | 15 | CASSSDRDVLNEQFF
TRBJ2-7 | TRBV30 | 15 | CALRGLAGGSYEQYF
TRBJ1-5 | TRBV7-9 | 14 | CASSPGQGHGPQHF
TRBJ2-7 | TRBV7-2 | 14 | CASSLRVQTYEQYF
TRBJ2-3 | TRBV6-2/TRBV6-3 | 17 | CASSWTSGSIRGNTQYF
TRBJ2-4 | TRBV5-1 | 13 | CASSPGQKNIQYF